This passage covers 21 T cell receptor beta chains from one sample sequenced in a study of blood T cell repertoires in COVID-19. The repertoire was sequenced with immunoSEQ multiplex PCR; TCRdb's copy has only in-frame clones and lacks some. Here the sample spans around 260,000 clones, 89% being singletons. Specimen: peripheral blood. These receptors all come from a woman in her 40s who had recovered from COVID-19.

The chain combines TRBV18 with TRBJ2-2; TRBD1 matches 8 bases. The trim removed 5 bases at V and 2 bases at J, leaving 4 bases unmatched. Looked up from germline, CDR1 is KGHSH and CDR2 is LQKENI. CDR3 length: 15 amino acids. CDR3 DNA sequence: TGTGCCAGCTCAAGGGGACAGGTTAACACCGGGGAGCTGTTTTTT. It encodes CASSRGQVNTGELFF.

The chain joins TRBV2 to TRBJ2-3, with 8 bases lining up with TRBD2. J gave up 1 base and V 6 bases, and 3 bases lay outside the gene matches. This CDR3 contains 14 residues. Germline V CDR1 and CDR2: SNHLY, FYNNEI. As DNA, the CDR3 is TGTGCCAGCAGGGTGACTAGCGGCACAGATACGCAGTATTTT. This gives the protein CASRVTSGTDTQYF. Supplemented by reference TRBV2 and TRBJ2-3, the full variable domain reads EPEVTQTPSHQVTQMGQEVILRCVPISNHLYFYWYRQILGQKVEFLVSFYNNEISEKSEIFDDQFSVERPDGSNFTLKIRSTKLEDSAMYFCASRVTSGTDTQYFGPGTRLTVL.

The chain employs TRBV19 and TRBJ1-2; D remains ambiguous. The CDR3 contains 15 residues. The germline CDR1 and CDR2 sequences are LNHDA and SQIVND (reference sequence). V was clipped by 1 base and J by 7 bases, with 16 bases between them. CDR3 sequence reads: CASSIATRQAAGYTF. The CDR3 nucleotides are TGTGCCAGTAGTATAGCCACTAGACAAGCGGCTGGCTACACCTTC. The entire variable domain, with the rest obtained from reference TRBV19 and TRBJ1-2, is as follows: DGGITQSPKYLFRKEGQNVTLSCEQNLNHDAMYWYRQDPGQGLRLIYYSQIVNDFQKGDIAEGYSVSREKKESFPLTVTSAQKNPTAFYLCASSIATRQAAGYTFGSGTRLTVV.

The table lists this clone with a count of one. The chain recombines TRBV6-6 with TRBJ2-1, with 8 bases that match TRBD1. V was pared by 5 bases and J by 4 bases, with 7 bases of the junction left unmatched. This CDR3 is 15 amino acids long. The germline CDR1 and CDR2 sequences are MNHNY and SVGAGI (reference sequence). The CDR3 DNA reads TGTGCCAGCAGTCCTCCGGGACAGGAGTACAATGAGCAGTTCTTC. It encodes CASSPPGQEYNEQFF.

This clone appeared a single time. CDR3 bases: TGTGCCAGCTCACGACCGGGACTAGCGGGAGGGCCGGGCAATGAGCAGTTCTTC. Translation: CASSRPGLAGGPGNEQFF. The V call is TRBV18, the J call TRBJ2-1; 16 nucleotides align to TRBD2. The CDR3 has 18 amino acids. CDR1 and CDR2 (germline): KGHSH, LQKENI. V lost 4 bases and J lost 6; bases outside the gene matches: 9.

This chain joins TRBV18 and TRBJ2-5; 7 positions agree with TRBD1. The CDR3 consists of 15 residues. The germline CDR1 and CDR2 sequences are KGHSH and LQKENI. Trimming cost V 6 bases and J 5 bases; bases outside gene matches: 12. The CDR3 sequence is CASSPTGSPSETQYF. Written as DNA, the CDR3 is TGTGCCAGCTCGCCGACAGGGTCGCCGTCGGAGACCCAGTACTTC.

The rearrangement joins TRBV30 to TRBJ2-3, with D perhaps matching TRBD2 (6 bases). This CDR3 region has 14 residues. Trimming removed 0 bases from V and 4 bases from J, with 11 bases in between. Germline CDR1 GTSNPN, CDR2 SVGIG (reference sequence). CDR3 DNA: TGTGCCTGGAGTGTCGGGAGTCCCCCAGATACGCAGTATTTT. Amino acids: CAWSVGSPPDTQYF.

The CDR3 nucleotides are TGTGCCAGCAGCGTAGGGGGGGATTTCATCAACTATGGCTACACCTTC. It yields the protein CASSVGGDFINYGYTF. The chain is built from TRBV9 and TRBJ1-2; a weak D match, TRBD1 (5 bases). This CDR3 is built from 16 residues. V lost 0 bases, J lost 2 bases, and 14 bases lay in between. Per germline, CDR1 SGDLS and CDR2 YYNGEE.

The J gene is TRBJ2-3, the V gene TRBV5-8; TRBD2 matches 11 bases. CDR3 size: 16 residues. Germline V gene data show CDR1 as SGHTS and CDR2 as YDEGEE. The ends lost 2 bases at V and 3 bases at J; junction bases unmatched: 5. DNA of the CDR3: TGTGCCAGCAGCTTAGGGACTAGCGGCGGGACAGATACGCAGTATTTT. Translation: CASSLGTSGGTDTQYF.

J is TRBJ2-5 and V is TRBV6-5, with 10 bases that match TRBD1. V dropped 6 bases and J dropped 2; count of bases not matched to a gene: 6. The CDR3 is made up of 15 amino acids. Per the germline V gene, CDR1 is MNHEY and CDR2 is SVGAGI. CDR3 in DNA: TGTGCCAGCAGAAATTTGGACAGGGGGCAAGAGACCCAGTACTTC. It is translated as CASRNLDRGQETQYF.

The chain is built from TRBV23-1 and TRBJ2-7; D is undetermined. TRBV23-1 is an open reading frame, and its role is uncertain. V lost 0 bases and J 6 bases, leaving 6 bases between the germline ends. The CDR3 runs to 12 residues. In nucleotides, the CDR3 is TGCGCCAGCAGTCAATCGAGGCCCGAGCAGTACTTC. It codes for CASSQSRPEQYF.

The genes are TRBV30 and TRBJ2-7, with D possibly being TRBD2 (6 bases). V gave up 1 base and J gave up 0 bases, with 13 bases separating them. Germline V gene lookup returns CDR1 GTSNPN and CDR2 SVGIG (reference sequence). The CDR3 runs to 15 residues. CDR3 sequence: CAWSEPGGGSYEQYF. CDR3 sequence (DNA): TGTGCCTGGAGTGAACCCGGGGGTGGCTCCTACGAGCAGTACTTC.

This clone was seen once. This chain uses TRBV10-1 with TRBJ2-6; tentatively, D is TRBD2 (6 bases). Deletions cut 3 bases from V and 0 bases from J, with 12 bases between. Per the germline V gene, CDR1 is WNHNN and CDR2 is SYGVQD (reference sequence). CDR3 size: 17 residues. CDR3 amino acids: CASSELANSSGANVLTF. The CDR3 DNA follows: TGCGCCAGCAGTGAACTAGCCAACTCCTCTGGGGCCAACGTCCTGACTTTC.

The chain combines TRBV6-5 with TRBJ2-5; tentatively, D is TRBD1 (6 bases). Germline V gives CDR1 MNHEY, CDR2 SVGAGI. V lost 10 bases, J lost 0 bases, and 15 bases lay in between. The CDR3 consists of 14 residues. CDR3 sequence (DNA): TGTGCCATCCCAGGGGACCGTCACCAAGAGACCCAGTACTTC. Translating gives CAIPGDRHQETQYF.

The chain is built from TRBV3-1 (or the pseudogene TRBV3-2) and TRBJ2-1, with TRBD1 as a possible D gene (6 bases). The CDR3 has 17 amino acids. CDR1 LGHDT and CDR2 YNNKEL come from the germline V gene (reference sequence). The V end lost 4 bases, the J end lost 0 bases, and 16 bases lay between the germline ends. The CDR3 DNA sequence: TGTGCCAGCAGCCGGGATCAGGGGAAGGCCTCCTACAATGAGCAGTTCTTC. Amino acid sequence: CASSRDQGKASYNEQFF.

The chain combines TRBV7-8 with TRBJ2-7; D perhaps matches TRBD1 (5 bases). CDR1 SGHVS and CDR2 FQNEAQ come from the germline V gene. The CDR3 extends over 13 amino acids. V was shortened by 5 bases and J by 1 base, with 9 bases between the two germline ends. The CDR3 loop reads CASSRPGSYEQYF. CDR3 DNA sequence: TGTGCCAGCAGCAGGCCAGGGTCCTACGAGCAGTACTTC. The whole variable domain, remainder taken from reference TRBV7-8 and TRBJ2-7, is GAGVSQSPRYKVAKRGQDVALRCDPISGHVSLFWYQQALGQGPEFLTYFQNEAQLDKSGLPSDRFFAERPEGSVSTLKIQRTQQEDSAVYLCASSRPGSYEQYFGPGTRLTVT.

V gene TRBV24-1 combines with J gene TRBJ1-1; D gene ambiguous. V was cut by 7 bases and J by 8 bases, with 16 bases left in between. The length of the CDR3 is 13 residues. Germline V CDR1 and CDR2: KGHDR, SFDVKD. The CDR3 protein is CATRKAGSPEAFF. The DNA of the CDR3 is TGTGCCACCAGAAAGGCGGGGTCCCCCGAAGCTTTCTTT.

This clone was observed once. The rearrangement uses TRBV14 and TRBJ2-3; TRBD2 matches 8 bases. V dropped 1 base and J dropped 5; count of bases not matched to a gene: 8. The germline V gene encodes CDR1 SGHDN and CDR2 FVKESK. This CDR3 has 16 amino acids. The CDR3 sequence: CASSQVSGRAQDTQYF. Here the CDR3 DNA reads TGTGCCAGCAGCCAAGTATCCGGGAGGGCCCAAGATACGCAGTATTTT.

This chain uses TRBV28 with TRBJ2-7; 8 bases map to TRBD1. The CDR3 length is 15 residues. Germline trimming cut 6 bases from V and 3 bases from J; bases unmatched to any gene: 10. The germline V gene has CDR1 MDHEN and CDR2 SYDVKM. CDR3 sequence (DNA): TGTGCCAGCAGCCAACCGGGACAGGAAAGCTACGAGCAGTACTTC. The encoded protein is CASSQPGQESYEQYF.

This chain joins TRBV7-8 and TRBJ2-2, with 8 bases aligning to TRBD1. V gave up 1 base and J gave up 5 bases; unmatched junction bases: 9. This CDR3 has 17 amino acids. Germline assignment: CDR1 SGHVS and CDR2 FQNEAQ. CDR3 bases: TGTGCCAGCAGCTTAGTGGGGACAGGAAGGGGGACCGGGGAGCTGTTTTTT. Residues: CASSLVGTGRGTGELFF.

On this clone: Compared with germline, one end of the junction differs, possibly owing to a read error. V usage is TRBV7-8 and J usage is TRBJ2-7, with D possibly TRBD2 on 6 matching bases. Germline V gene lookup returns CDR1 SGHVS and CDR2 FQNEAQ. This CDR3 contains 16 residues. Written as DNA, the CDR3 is TGTGCCAGCAGCCTAGCTCCCCCTAGCGTAGCCTACGAGCAGTACTTC. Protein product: CASSLAPPSVAYEQYF.